The 9 T cell receptor beta chains in this list originate from one sample, sequenced in a study of T cells in Graves' hyperthyroidism and ophthalmopathy. Regions amplified from RNA transcripts were the TCR beta CDR3 regions. The TCR CDR3 was amplified in a first-round RT-PCR using the HTBI primer set. Each CDR3 protein gets one entry after TCRdb re-called the multiplex PCR reads with MiXCR. The data hold 500,000 to 650,000 distinct CDR3 sequences, with more than 14% observed a single time. The sample taken for sequencing was blood. Receptor source: a woman between 45 and 65 years old with Graves' ophthalmopathy.

This clonotype was seen ten or more times. The chain has TRBV2 and TRBJ2-7; TRBD2 aligns across 10 bases. CDR1 and CDR2 (germline): SNHLY, FYNNEI. The CDR3 consists of 16 residues. V lost 8 bases to trimming and J lost 3 bases; unmatched junction nucleotides: 13. The DNA for the CDR3 is TGTGCCAGCGTCTTCCCGGGACTAGCGCTCGGCTACGAGCAGTACTTC. Amino acid sequence: CASVFPGLALGYEQYF.

The sample holds many counts of this clonotype. This chain joins TRBV20-1 and TRBJ2-5; D is uncertain. Trimming stripped 1 base from V and 0 bases from J, with 9 bases between. Germline CDR1 and CDR2: DFQATT and SNEGSKA (reference sequence). This CDR3 comprises 14 residues. The CDR3 bases are TGCAGTGCTAGAGTTTTTAGAAACCAAGAGACCCAGTACTTC. Translating it yields CSARVFRNQETQYF.

This clonotype appeared a few times. This chain uses TRBV20-1 with TRBJ1-5, with D possibly TRBD1 on 5 matching bases. V was trimmed by 3 bases and J by 3 bases, leaving 9 bases between them. The CDR3 runs 13 residues. Germline V gene data show CDR1 as DFQATT and CDR2 as SNEGSKA (reference sequence). CDR3: CSASKGLNQPQHF. The CDR3 DNA reads as TGCAGTGCTAGTAAGGGACTCAATCAGCCCCAGCATTTT.

The sample holds many counts of this clonotype. J is TRBJ1-1 and V is TRBV6-1; D gene uncertain. V dropped 6 bases and J dropped 1 base, with 12 bases sitting between them. The CDR3 length is 14 residues. Germline CDR1 MNHNS, CDR2 SASEGT. The CDR3 sequence: CASRIGRTNTEAFF. CDR3 bases: TGTGCCAGCAGAATCGGACGGACGAACACTGAAGCTTTCTTT.

The sample holds a few counts of this clonotype. The chain links TRBV6-2 or TRBV6-3 to TRBJ2-7; D is unresolved. The CDR3 totals 12 residues. The V end was cut by 6 bases, the J end by 0 bases, with 6 bases between. From germline, CDR1 is MNHEY and CDR2 SVGEGT. The CDR3 DNA reads TGTGCCAGCAGGTCACTCTCCTACGAGCAGTACTTC. Translated: CASRSLSYEQYF.

This clonotype is a singleton in its sample. Germline is not matched at one junction end, which may reflect a read error. The chain employs TRBV2 and TRBJ2-1, with 14 bases fitting TRBD2. Germline CDR1 is SNHLY and CDR2 is FYNNEI. The CDR3 sequence is 17 residues long. CDR3 in amino acids: CASQFSGTSGSVSERFF. The CDR3 DNA is TGTGCCAGCCAGTTCTCCGGGACTAGCGGGAGCGTGAGTGAGCGGTTCTTC.

This clonotype was seen at least ten times. The chain employs TRBV20-1 and TRBJ2-1, with 11 bases matching TRBD2. The germline CDR1 and CDR2 sequences are DFQATT and SNEGSKA (reference sequence). J was trimmed by 3 bases and V by 5 bases; bases with no gene match: 6. The CDR3 is 15 residues long. Here the CDR3 DNA reads TGCAGTGCTGGAGGACTAGCGGGTAGCTACAATGAGCAGTTCTTC. The encoded protein is CSAGGLAGSYNEQFF.

Ten or more counts support this clonotype. V usage is TRBV7-2 and J usage is TRBJ1-6, with D possibly matching TRBD1 (6 bases). The CDR3 sequence is 17 residues long. Germline loops: CDR1 SGHTA, CDR2 FQGNSA. V was pared by 5 bases and J by 5 bases, with 19 bases between. CDR3 amino acids: CASSAHRAMRNNSPLHF. For the CDR3, the DNA is TGTGCCAGCAGCGCTCACAGGGCCATGAGAAATAATTCACCCCTCCACTTT.

The V call is TRBV28, the J call TRBJ1-2, with TRBD1 as a possible D gene (6 bases). The germline CDR1 and CDR2 sequences are MDHEN and SYDVKM. The ends were cut back, 8 bases at V and 3 bases at J, with 22 bases in the middle. This CDR3 spans 16 amino acids. CDR3 amino acids: CASATGGGGRYYGYTF. The DNA of the CDR3 is TGTGCCAGCGCCACCGGGGGTGGGGGGCGCTACTATGGCTACACCTTC.